This T cell receptor (beta chain) derives from a study of T-cell memory formation after mild COVID-19. TCRdb re-called the 5' RACE reads through MiXCR, storing one row per CDR3 protein. This table holds over 350,000 distinct CDR3 sequences, about 16% found once. Regarding this clonotype: Its target is unknown.

Germline V gene lookup returns CDR1 SEHNR and CDR2 FQNEAQ (reference sequence). The CDR3 extends over 15 amino acids. Germline trimming cut 8 bases from V and 4 bases from J; bases unmatched to any gene: 7. Overall study findings and caveats: The study detected some responding clones in pre-infection memory, suggesting cross-reactive memory joined. Clones that shrank (day 15 to 85) were balanced CD4/CD8, whereas later expanders leaned CD4+.

The clonotype was recovered from a young man who had mild COVID-19 (a few samples of this study predate the infection). Cell type and time point are not known. Sequencing was done on a sample of PBMCs or a T cell subset sorted from them (not recorded which). The chain has TRBV7-9 and TRBJ2-3, with 12 positions matching TRBD2. CDR3: CASVRLAGGPDTQYF. CDR3 nucleotides: TGTGCCAGCGTCCGGCTAGCGGGGGGGCCAGATACGCAGTATTTT.